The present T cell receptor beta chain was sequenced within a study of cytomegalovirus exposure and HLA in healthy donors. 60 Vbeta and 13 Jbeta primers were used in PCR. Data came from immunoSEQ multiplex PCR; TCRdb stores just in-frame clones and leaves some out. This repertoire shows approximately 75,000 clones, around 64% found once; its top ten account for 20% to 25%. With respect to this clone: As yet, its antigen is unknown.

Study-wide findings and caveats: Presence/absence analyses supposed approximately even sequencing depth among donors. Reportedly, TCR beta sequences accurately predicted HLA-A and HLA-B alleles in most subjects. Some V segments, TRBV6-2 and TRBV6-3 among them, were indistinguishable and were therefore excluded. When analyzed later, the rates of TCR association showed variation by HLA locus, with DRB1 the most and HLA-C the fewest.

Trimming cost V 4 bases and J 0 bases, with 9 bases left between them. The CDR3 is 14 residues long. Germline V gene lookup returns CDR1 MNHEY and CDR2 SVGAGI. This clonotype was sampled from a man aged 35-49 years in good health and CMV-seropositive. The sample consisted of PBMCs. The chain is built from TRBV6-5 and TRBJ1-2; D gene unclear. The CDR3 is CASSFTATNYGYTF. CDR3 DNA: TGTGCCAGCAGTTTCACAGCCACTAACTATGGCTACACCTTC.